A selection of T cell receptor beta chains follows, all from one sample in a study of T-cell reconstitution after alpha-beta-depleted transplantation in children. TCRdb reprocessed the PCR reads with MiXCR, giving one entry per CDR3 protein. Of 190,000 or so distinct CDR3 sequences in the sample, about 6.4% were seen once. Sequenced here: PBMCs from the stem cell graft donor, sampled from the stem cell graft. The receptors come from a human donor who donated a stem cell graft to a child with Wiskott-Aldrich syndrome. Both conserved end residues are part of each CDR3. A D gene is named only where the DNA matches it firmly. Some rows have no size entry. The others give once, few or many, or a class for an expanded clone.

>TRBV5-1|-|many|TRBJ2-3
CASSLEGGESTDTQYF
TGCGCCAGCAGCTTGGAGGGGGGAGAGAGTACAGATACGCAGTATTTT
>TRBV5-1|TRBD1|many|TRBJ2-7
CASSLDARGRYEQYF
TGCGCCAGCAGCTTGGACGCGAGGGGGCGATACGAGCAGTACTTC
>TRBV9|TRBD2|few|TRBJ2-7
CASSLRTSGSVNEQYF
TGTGCCAGCAGCCTCCGGACTAGCGGGAGTGTAAACGAGCAGTACTTC
>TRBV12-3/TRBV12-4|-|many|TRBJ2-4
CASSIDGPNIQYF
TGTGCCAGCAGTATAGACGGACCAAACATTCAGTACTTC
>TRBV7-9|-|many|TRBJ1-2
CASSLAGMRAPNYGYTF
TGTGCCAGCAGCTTAGCTGGGATGCGGGCCCCTAACTATGGCTACACCTTC
>TRBV7-2|TRBD1|many|TRBJ2-2
CASSFHGQANTGELFF
TGTGCCAGCAGCTTTCATGGACAGGCGAACACCGGGGAGCTGTTTTTT
>TRBV29-1|TRBD1|many|TRBJ1-2
CSASRDRVGDGYTF
TGCAGCGCGTCCCGGGACAGGGTAGGGGATGGCTACACCTTC
>TRBV5-6|-|few|TRBJ2-5
CASSLTSRRRGETQYF
TGTGCCAGCAGCTTGACCTCCCGGCGGCGGGGAGAGACCCAGTACTTC
>TRBV28|-|many|TRBJ2-6
CASSRGQISGANVLTF
TGTGCCAGCAGTCGGGGACAAATCTCTGGGGCCAACGTCCTGACTTTC
>TRBV12-3/TRBV12-4|TRBD2|many|TRBJ2-7
CASSFRTSGISGVEQYF
TGTGCCAGCAGTTTTAGGACTAGCGGGATAAGCGGCGTAGAGCAGTACTTC
>TRBV10-3|TRBD1|-|TRBJ2-5
CAISESGRGSGETQYF
TGTGCCATCAGTGAGTCGGGCAGGGGGTCCGGAGAGACCCAGTACTTC
>TRBV7-2|-|many|TRBJ1-2
CASSPWWEGTYGYTF
TGTGCCAGCAGCCCCTGGTGGGAGGGGACCTATGGCTACACCTTC
>TRBV15|-|many|TRBJ2-5
CATSWVGGIQETQYF
TGTGCCACCAGCTGGGTGGGCGGCATCCAAGAGACCCAGTACTTC
>TRBV20-1|-|few|TRBJ1-6
CSARPQADILSPLHF
TGCAGTGCTAGGCCCCAGGCAGACATACTTTCACCCCTCCACTTT
>TRBV4-1|-|-|TRBJ1-5
CASSPSRANQPQHF
TGCGCCAGCAGCCCCTCCAGGGCCAATCAGCCCCAGCATTTT
>TRBV10-3|TRBD2|many|TRBJ2-1
CAISDTGTSGPMHEQFF
TGTGCCATCAGTGATACCGGGACTAGCGGCCCCATGCACGAGCAGTTCTTC
>TRBV7-9|TRBD2|many|TRBJ2-7
CASSLVVAGGEQYF
TGTGCCAGCAGCTTAGTGGTAGCGGGAGGCGAGCAGTACTTC
>TRBV12-3/TRBV12-4|TRBD1|many|TRBJ1-1
CASSLIGQGTEAFF
TGTGCCAGCAGTTTGATAGGACAGGGCACTGAAGCTTTCTTT
>TRBV7-8|-|many|TRBJ2-3
CASSPRTGRQYF
TGTGCCAGCAGCCCCCGAACCGGTCGGCAGTATTTT
>TRBV29-1|-|many|TRBJ2-6
CSVSGSGANVLTF
TGCAGCGTGAGTGGCTCTGGGGCCAACGTCCTGACTTTC
>TRBV3-1|-|-|TRBJ2-3
CASSKQVPRTDTQYF
TGTGCCAGCAGCAAGCAGGTCCCTAGGACAGATACGCAGTATTTT
>TRBV12-3/TRBV12-4|-|-|TRBJ2-7
CASSLALGEQYF
TGTGCCAGCAGTTTAGCGCTGGGAGAGCAGTACTTC
>TRBV10-3|-|many|TRBJ1-1
CAISPGGLMEAFF
TGTGCCATCAGCCCCGGGGGTTTGATGGAAGCTTTCTTT
>TRBV28|-|many|TRBJ1-2
CASSSQGYYGYTF
TGTGCCAGCAGTTCACAGGGTTACTATGGCTACACCTTC
>TRBV30|-|-|TRBJ1-5
CAWSLTANQPQHF
TGTGCCTGGAGTCTTACAGCGAATCAGCCCCAGCATTTT
>TRBV7-2|TRBD1|few|TRBJ2-7
CASSSDGTGPYEQYF
TGTGCCAGCAGCTCGGACGGGACAGGGCCTTACGAGCAGTACTTC
>TRBV25-1|-|-|TRBJ2-7
CASSPPIGPSEQYF
TGTGCCAGCAGTCCCCCGATCGGACCATCTGAGCAGTACTTC
>TRBV29-1|TRBD1|many|TRBJ1-2
CSVEDAGGYGYTF
TGCAGCGTTGAAGACGCAGGGGGCTATGGCTACACCTTC
>TRBV7-6|TRBD2|many|TRBJ2-1
CASSLGSTSGRVYNEQFF
TGTGCCAGCAGCTTAGGTAGTACTAGCGGGAGAGTCTACAATGAGCAGTTCTTC
>TRBV6-1|-|many|TRBJ2-3
CASSETKTDTQYF
TGTGCCAGCAGCGAAACAAAGACAGATACGCAGTATTTT
>TRBV28|-|many|TRBJ2-7
CASTSSATYEQYF
TGTGCCAGCACATCCAGCGCGACCTACGAGCAGTACTTC
>TRBV5-1|-|many|TRBJ2-7
CASSLGSGGPYYEQYF
TGCGCCAGCAGCTTGGGGAGTGGGGGGCCTTACTACGAGCAGTACTTC
>TRBV20-1|-|many|TRBJ2-2
CSALPGGNTGELFF
TGCAGTGCCCTGCCCGGGGGAAACACCGGGGAGCTGTTTTTT
>TRBV15|-|many|TRBJ2-5
CATSRKETQYF
TGTGCCACCAGCCGGAAAGAGACCCAGTACTTC
>TRBV18|TRBD1|-|TRBJ1-1
CASSPKGQARRMNTEAFF
TGTGCCAGCTCTCCCAAAGGACAGGCACGACGGATGAACACTGAAGCTTTCTTT
>TRBV4-1|TRBD2|many|TRBJ2-1
CASRVLAGLYNEQFF
TGCGCCAGCAGAGTTCTAGCGGGTCTTTACAATGAGCAGTTCTTC
>TRBV5-1|-|-|TRBJ1-5
CASSFGPDNQPQHF
TGCGCCAGCAGCTTCGGCCCGGACAATCAGCCCCAGCATTTT
>TRBV6-5|-|many|TRBJ1-3
CASSYKGSGNTIYF
TGTGCCAGCAGTTACAAAGGATCTGGAAACACCATATATTTT
>TRBV6-1|-|many|TRBJ2-7
CASSPFGAVRSGEQYF
TGTGCCAGCAGCCCCTTCGGGGCGGTCCGGTCAGGCGAGCAGTACTTC
>TRBV6-1|-|many|TRBJ1-1
CASSAQGFTEAFF
TGTGCCAGCAGTGCACAGGGCTTCACTGAAGCTTTCTTT